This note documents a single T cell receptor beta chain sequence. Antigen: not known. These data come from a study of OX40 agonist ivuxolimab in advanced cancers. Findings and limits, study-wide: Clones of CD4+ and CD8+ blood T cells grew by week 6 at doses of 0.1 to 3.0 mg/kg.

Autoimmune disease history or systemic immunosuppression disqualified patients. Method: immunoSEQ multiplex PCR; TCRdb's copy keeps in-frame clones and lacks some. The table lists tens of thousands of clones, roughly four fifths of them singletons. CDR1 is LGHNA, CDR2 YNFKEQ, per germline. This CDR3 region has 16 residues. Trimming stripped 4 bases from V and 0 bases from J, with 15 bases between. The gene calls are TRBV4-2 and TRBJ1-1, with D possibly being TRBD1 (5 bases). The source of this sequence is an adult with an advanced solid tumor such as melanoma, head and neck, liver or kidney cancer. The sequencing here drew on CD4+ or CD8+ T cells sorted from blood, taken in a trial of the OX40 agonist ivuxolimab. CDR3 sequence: CASSPDGGTMNTEAFF. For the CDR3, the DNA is TGTGCCAGCAGCCCCGACGGAGGGACCATGAACACTGAAGCTTTCTTT.